The 5 T cell receptor beta chains presented below share a single source sample, sequenced in a study of breast tumors, draining lymph nodes, adjacent tissues. TCRdb reprocessed the multiplex PCR reads via MiXCR and lists one record per CDR3 protein. The sample consists of around 250,000 distinct CDR3 sequences, under 40% of them appearing once. The lymph nodes were axillary draining lymph nodes from breast cancer patients. The sample taken for sequencing was axillary lymph node tissue. Source of these receptors: a female donor with breast cancer. Some clones in this sample may be carry-over from other donors' samples.

V usage is TRBV29-1 and J usage is TRBJ1-2; perhaps TRBD1 as D (6 bases). This CDR3 comprises 10 residues. The V gene lost 8 bases and the J gene lost 4 bases, with 8 bases spanning the gap. Per germline, CDR1 SQVTM and CDR2 ANQGSEA. CDR3 in amino acids: CSSQGYGYTF. Here the CDR3 DNA reads TGCAGCTCACAGGGCTATGGCTACACCTTC.

The chain is built from TRBV4-2 and TRBJ1-4; perhaps TRBD1 as D (5 bases). The CDR3 is made up of 16 amino acids. Germline CDR1 is LGHNA and CDR2 is YNFKEQ. Trimming cost V 11 bases and J 5 bases, with 24 bases left between them. Here the CDR3 reads CADSQDPRQINEKLFF. CDR3 sequence (DNA): TGTGCCGACAGCCAAGATCCCCGACAGATAAATGAAAAACTGTTTTTT.

This clonotype was picked up a small number of times. Since a much larger clone is just one base distant, this may be a read error. This chain links TRBV2 with TRBJ2-3; 10 bases fit TRBD2. This CDR3 has 16 residues. Germline CDR1 and CDR2: SNHLY and FYNNEI. The junction had 7 bases not matched to a gene; V was cut back by 1 base and J by 6 bases. CDR3 residues: CASSEGSGRALDTQYF. DNA of the CDR3: TGTGCCAGCAGTGAAGGGAGCGGGAGGGCCCTCGATACGCAGTATTTT.

This clonotype has ten or more counts. This chain joins TRBV29-1 and TRBJ2-1, with D possibly matching TRBD2 (6 bases). The ends were cut back, 3 bases at V and 6 bases at J, with 15 bases in the middle. Germline CDR1 and CDR2: SQVTM and ANQGSEA. The CDR3 contains 14 residues. The chain's CDR3 is CSVDTGVVPNEQFF. The CDR3 DNA sequence: TGCAGCGTTGACACGGGAGTGGTCCCCAATGAGCAGTTCTTC.

Remarks on this clonotype: A much larger clone sits a single nucleotide away, making a read error possible. The genes are TRBV14 and TRBJ2-1, with TRBD2 as a possible D gene (6 bases). Germline CDR1 and CDR2: SGHDN and FVKESK. The CDR3 runs to 17 residues. V lost 0 bases and J lost 9, with 21 bases in between. Here the CDR3 reads CASSQEGGDWRTTEQFF. In nucleotides, the CDR3 is TGTGCCAGCAGCCAAGAAGGAGGGGACTGGCGTACCACTGAGCAGTTCTTC.